Following are 21 T cell receptor beta chains from one sample sequenced in a study of cytomegalovirus exposure and HLA in healthy donors. Primers for the PCR totalled 60 Vbeta and 13 Jbeta. This table comes from immunoSEQ multiplex PCR, and its TCRdb copy is limited to in-frame clones, with some not included. This sample has roughly 200,000 clones, with around three quarters found just once. The sequenced sample consisted of PBMCs. These receptor sequences come from a woman aged 25 to 39 in good health and CMV-seropositive.

The chain uses TRBV2 and TRBJ1-2, with D uncertain. The length of the CDR3 is 15 residues. V was shortened by 3 bases and J by 3 bases, with 14 bases between the two germline ends. Germline CDR1 is SNHLY and CDR2 is FYNNEI. Here the CDR3 reads CASSDSRSIDYGYTF. CDR3 DNA sequence: TGTGCCAGCAGTGACTCACGAAGTATAGACTATGGCTACACCTTC.

The chain links TRBV5-6 to TRBJ2-7, with TRBD2 identical over 8 bases. Germline loops: CDR1 SGHDT, CDR2 YYEEEE. This CDR3 region has 14 residues. The J segment lost 2 bases and the V segment lost 5 bases, leaving 6 bases of the junction unmatched. In DNA, the CDR3 is TGTGCCAGCAGTCTCGGGGGGGACCCCTACGAGCAGTACTTC. Amino acids: CASSLGGDPYEQYF. Full variable domain (outside the CDR3, taken from reference TRBV5-6 and TRBJ2-7): DAGVTQSPTHLIKTRGQQVTLRCSPKSGHDTVSWYQQALGQGPQFIFQYYEEEERQRGNFPDRFSGHQFPNYSSELNVNALLLGDSALYLCASSLGGDPYEQYFGPGTRLTVT.

This chain connects TRBV28 to TRBJ1-2, with 9 bases that match TRBD1. The CDR3 is 13 amino acids. The germline V gene encodes CDR1 MDHEN and CDR2 SYDVKM. Trimming cost V 3 bases and J 7 bases; bases outside gene matches: 3. The CDR3 coding sequence is TGTGCCAGCAGTTTGGGGACAGGGCGTGGCTACACCTTC. This translates into CASSLGTGRGYTF.

V gene TRBV29-1 combines with J gene TRBJ1-1; no reliable D call. This CDR3 contains 13 residues. The germline V gene has CDR1 SQVTM and CDR2 ANQGSEA. V lost 7 bases and J lost 3, with 15 bases in between. The CDR3 sequence: CSGLPTTYTEAFF. The DNA of the CDR3 is TGCAGCGGCCTCCCAACTACTTACACTGAAGCTTTCTTT.

J is TRBJ2-1 and V is TRBV9, with D possibly being TRBD2 (5 bases). Trimming cost V 1 base and J 10 bases, with 9 bases left between them. The length of the CDR3 is 12 residues. Germline CDR1 reads SGDLS; CDR2 reads YYNGEE. In DNA, the CDR3 is TGTGCCAGCAGCGTAAGGAGCGGCGAGCAGTTCTTC. It yields the protein CASSVRSGEQFF.

The chain is built from TRBV5-5 and TRBJ1-6; no firm D call. CDR1 SGHKS and CDR2 YYEKEE come from the germline V gene (reference sequence). There are 17 residues in the CDR3. V was cut by 4 bases and J by 3 bases, with 17 bases left in between. The CDR3 is CASSPIEGKGYNSPLHF. The DNA for the CDR3 is TGTGCCAGCAGCCCCATAGAGGGTAAGGGCTATAATTCACCCCTCCACTTT.

This chain connects TRBV10-3 to TRBJ1-6; no clear D gene. The CDR3 is 16 residues long. Germline values: CDR1 ENHRY, CDR2 SYGVKD. With 6 bases removed from V and 1 base from J, the gap between germline ends came to 13 bases. The CDR3 is CAISPSDVSYNSPLHF. CDR3 in DNA: TGTGCCATCAGCCCAAGCGACGTTTCCTATAATTCACCCCTCCACTTT.

The chain uses TRBV10-2 and TRBJ2-1; 12 bases are shared with TRBD2. The CDR3 is 14 residues long. J was trimmed by 8 bases and V by 7 bases; bases with no gene match: 6. From germline, CDR1 is WSHSY and CDR2 SAAADI. The CDR3 nucleotides are TGCGCCAGCATCCTAGCGGGGGGGCACGATGAGCAGTTCTTC. Its translation is CASILAGGHDEQFF.

This sequence joins TRBV4-1 and TRBJ1-2; 8 nucleotides match TRBD1. V dropped 3 bases and J dropped 0; count of bases not matched to a gene: 9. The CDR3 is 17 residues long. CDR1 is MGHRA, CDR2 YSYEKL, per germline. CDR3 amino acids: CASSHNTGTGTNYGYTF. CDR3 DNA sequence: TGCGCCAGCAGCCACAATACCGGGACAGGTACTAACTATGGCTACACCTTC.

The rearrangement links TRBV5-1 to TRBJ2-7; D might be TRBD1 (6 bases). Looked up from germline, CDR1 is SGHRS and CDR2 is YFSETQ. V was trimmed by 4 bases and J by 3 bases, leaving 11 bases between them. This CDR3 region has 13 residues. CDR3 sequence: CASSPGQNYEQYF. The CDR3, as DNA: TGCGCCAGCAGCCCAGGACAGAACTACGAGCAGTACTTC.

This rearrangement joins TRBV10-3 to TRBJ2-2; 9 bases match TRBD1. Germline values: CDR1 ENHRY, CDR2 SYGVKD. With V trimmed by 6 bases and J by 5 bases, 10 bases remained unmatched. CDR3 length: 16 residues. CDR3 in amino acids: CAIRGQGGVGTGELFF. The CDR3 region has the DNA TGTGCCATCAGGGGACAGGGAGGAGTTGGGACCGGGGAGCTGTTTTTT.

The genes are TRBV11-3 and TRBJ2-2, with a weak D call TRBD1 (5 bases). Germline assignment: CDR1 SGHNT and CDR2 YENEEA. The CDR3 runs 15 residues. Trimming removed 2 bases at V and 7 bases at J, with 14 bases between. CDR3 loop: CASSLWGGSVGELFF. The DNA for the CDR3 is TGTGCCAGCAGCTTATGGGGCGGATCCGTCGGGGAGCTGTTTTTT.

The chain is built from TRBV10-3 and TRBJ2-7; TRBD2 matches 13 bases. The CDR3 sequence is 15 residues long. From germline, CDR1 is ENHRY and CDR2 SYGVKD. V dropped 7 bases and J dropped 7; count of bases not matched to a gene: 10. The CDR3 bases are TGTGCCATCACCAGCGGGACTAGCGGGATCTATGAGCAGTACTTC. Protein: CAITSGTSGIYEQYF.

This clone turned up a few times. This chain connects TRBV2 to TRBJ1-2; perhaps TRBD1 as D (5 bases). Trimming removed 1 base at V and 3 bases at J, with 12 bases between. The length of the CDR3 is 15 residues. Germline V lookup: CDR1 SNHLY, CDR2 FYNNEI. The CDR3 bases are TGTGCCAGCAGTGAAGTGTGGGGGGTAGACTATGGCTACACCTTC. This sequence encodes CASSEVWGVDYGYTF.

This clone has just one count. The chain joins TRBV2 to TRBJ1-4; 7 bases map to TRBD1. Germline V CDR1 and CDR2: SNHLY, FYNNEI. V trimming: 5 bases; J trimming: 8 bases; junction bases outside the gene matches: 8. The CDR3 covers 14 residues. In DNA form, the CDR3 reads TGTGCCAGCAGTTACAGGGGCTACAAGGAAAAACTGTTTTTT. This encodes CASSYRGYKEKLFF.

In regard to this clone: This sample also contains other DNA sequences that code for the same CDR3. This chain uses TRBV5-1 with TRBJ2-2, with D hard to call. This CDR3 has 13 residues. Trimming removed 0 bases at V and 3 bases at J, with 3 bases between. CDR1 SGHRS and CDR2 YFSETQ come from the germline V gene. The chain's CDR3 is CASSLADTGELFF. The CDR3 region has the DNA TGCGCCAGCAGCTTGGCGGACACCGGGGAGCTGTTTTTT.

This clone was detected only once. This chain links TRBV6-6 with TRBJ2-6, with TRBD1 identical over 9 bases. The junction had 0 bases not matched to a gene; V was cut back by 4 bases and J by 2 bases. CDR3 size: 15 residues. The germline gives CDR1 MNHNY, CDR2 SVGAGI (reference sequence). The chain's CDR3 is CASSWTGAGANVLTF. In DNA, the CDR3 is TGTGCCAGCAGTTGGACAGGGGCTGGGGCCAACGTCCTGACTTTC.

This clone was detected a few times. V is TRBV25-1 and J is TRBJ2-2; D not resolved. Germline V gives CDR1 MGHDK, CDR2 SYGVNS. The CDR3 covers 12 residues. V was trimmed by 5 bases and J by 6 bases, leaving 7 bases between them. The CDR3 DNA sequence: TGTGCCAGCAGTCAACTGCCCGGGGAGCTGTTTTTT. Its translation: CASSQLPGELFF.

The chain joins TRBV4-2 to TRBJ2-1; 10 nucleotides line up with TRBD2. J gave up 9 bases and V 0 bases, and 11 bases lay outside the gene matches. The CDR3 spans 17 residues. CDR1 and CDR2 (germline): LGHNA, YNFKEQ. The CDR3 region has the DNA TGTGCCAGCAGCCAAGATCAGGCTCGCAGCGGGGGGGGTGAGCAGTTCTTC. Its protein product is CASSQDQARSGGGEQFF.

The V call is TRBV7-2, the J call TRBJ2-5; 9 bases agree with TRBD1. CDR3 length: 15 amino acids. J was trimmed by 4 bases and V by 5 bases; bases with no gene match: 8. Germline V gene lookup returns CDR1 SGHTA and CDR2 FQGNSA. The chain's CDR3 is CASSDGTGSLETQYF. CDR3 in DNA: TGTGCCAGCAGCGACGGGACAGGGTCCTTAGAGACCCAGTACTTC.

J is TRBJ2-7 and V is TRBV10-3; maybe TRBD2 (5 bases). There are 12 residues in the CDR3. Germline loops: CDR1 ENHRY, CDR2 SYGVKD. Deletions cut 7 bases from V and 5 bases from J, with 12 bases between. The CDR3 DNA reads TGTGCCATCACAGGATCCGGGGACGAGCAGTACTTC. It is translated as CAITGSGDEQYF.